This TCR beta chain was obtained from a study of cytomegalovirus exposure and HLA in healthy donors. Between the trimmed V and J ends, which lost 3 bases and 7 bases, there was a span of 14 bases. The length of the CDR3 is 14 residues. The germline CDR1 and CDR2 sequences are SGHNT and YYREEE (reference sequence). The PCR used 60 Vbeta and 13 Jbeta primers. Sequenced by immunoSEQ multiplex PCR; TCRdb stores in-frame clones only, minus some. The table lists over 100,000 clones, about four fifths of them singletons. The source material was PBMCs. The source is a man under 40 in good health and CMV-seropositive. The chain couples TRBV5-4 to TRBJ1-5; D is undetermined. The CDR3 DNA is TGTGCCAGCAGCTCAGAGGGTGCACGGCAGCCCCAGCATTTT. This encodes CASSSEGARQPQHF.